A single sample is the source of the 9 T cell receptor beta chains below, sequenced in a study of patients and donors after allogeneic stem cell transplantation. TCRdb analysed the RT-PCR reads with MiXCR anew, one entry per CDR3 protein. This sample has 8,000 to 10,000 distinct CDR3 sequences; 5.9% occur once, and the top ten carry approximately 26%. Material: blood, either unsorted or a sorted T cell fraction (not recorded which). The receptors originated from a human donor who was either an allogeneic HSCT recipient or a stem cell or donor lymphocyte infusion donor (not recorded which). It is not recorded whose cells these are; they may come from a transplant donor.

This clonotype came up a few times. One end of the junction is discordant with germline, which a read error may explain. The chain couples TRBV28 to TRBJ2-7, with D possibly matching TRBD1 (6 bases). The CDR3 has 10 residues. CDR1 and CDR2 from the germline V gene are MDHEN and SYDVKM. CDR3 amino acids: CASRSTDSHF. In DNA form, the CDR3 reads TGTGCCAGCCGAAGTACGGACAGCCACTTC.

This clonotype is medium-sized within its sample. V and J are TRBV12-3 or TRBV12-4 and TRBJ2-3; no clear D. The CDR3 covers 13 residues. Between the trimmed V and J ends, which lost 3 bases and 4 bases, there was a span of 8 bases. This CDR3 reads CASSFLSADTQYF. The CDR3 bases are TGTGCCAGCAGTTTCCTTTCAGCAGATACGCAGTATTTT.

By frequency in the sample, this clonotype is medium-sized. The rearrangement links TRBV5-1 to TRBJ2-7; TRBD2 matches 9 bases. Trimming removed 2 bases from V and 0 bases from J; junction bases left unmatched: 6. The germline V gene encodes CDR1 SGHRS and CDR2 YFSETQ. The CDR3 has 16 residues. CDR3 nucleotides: TGCGCCAGCAGCTTATGGACTAGCGATAGCTCCTACGAGCAGTACTTC. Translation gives CASSLWTSDSSYEQYF. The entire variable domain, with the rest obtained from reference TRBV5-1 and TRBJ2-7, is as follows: KAGVTQTPRYLIKTRGQQVTLSCSPISGHRSVSWYQQTPGQGLQFLFEYFSETQRNKGNFPGRFSGRQFSNSRSEMNVSTLELGDSALYLCASSLWTSDSSYEQYFGPGTRLTVT.

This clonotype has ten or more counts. The CDR3 sequence is CASTYGGAGYGYTF. The CDR3 region has the DNA TGTGCCAGCACATATGGAGGCGCGGGCTATGGCTACACCTTC. This chain uses TRBV6-5 with TRBJ1-2, with D hard to call. The CDR3 is made up of 14 amino acids. Per germline, CDR1 MNHEY and CDR2 SVGAGI. Trimming cost V 7 bases and J 4 bases, with 16 bases left between them.

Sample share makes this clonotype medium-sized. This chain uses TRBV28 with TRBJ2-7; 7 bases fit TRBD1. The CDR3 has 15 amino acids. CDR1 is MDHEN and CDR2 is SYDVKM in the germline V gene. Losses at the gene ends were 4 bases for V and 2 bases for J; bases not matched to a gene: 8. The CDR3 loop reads CASSSMDRFTYEQYF. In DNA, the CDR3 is TGTGCCAGCAGTTCGATGGACAGGTTTACCTACGAGCAGTACTTC.

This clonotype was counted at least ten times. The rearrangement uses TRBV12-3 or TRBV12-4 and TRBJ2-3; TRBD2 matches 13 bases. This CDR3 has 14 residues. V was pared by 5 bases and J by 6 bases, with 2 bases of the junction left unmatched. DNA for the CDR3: TGTGCCAGCAGTCCGACTAGCGGGAGGGATACGCAGTATTTT. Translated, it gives CASSPTSGRDTQYF.

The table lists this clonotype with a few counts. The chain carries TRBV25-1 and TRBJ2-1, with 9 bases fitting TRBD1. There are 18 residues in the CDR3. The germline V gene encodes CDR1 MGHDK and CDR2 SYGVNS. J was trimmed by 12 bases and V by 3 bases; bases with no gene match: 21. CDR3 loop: CASSERQGVSNREKVQFF. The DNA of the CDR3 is TGTGCCAGCAGTGAGCGACAGGGGGTGAGTAACCGGGAGAAGGTGCAGTTCTTC.

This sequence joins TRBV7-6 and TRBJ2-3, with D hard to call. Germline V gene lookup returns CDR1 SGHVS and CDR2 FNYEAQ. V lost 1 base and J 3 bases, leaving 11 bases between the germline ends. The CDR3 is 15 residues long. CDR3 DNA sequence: TGTGCCAGCAGCTTAGTCGCCAGGTTGACAGATACGCAGTATTTT. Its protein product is CASSLVARLTDTQYF.

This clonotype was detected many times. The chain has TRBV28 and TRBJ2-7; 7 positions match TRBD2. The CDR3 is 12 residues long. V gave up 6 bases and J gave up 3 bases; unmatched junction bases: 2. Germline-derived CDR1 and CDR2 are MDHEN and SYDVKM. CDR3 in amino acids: CASRSGGYEQYF. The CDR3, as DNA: TGTGCCAGCAGATCGGGAGGCTACGAGCAGTACTTC.